The T cell receptor beta chain under discussion was sequenced for a study of lymphopenia after photon versus proton radiotherapy. The study, taken as a whole, reports: Relative stability marked proton patients; photon patients lost diversity and naive cells. Authors raise, but do not show, better survival with proton therapy. Post-nadir diversity loss with photons came from oligoclonal expansion, particularly CD8+ Temra cells. A bigger post-nadir fall in TCR diversity correlated inversely with survival time in deceased patients.

As for this clone: The antigen is undetermined.

The CDR3 spans 15 residues. V trimming: 5 bases; J trimming: 3 bases; junction bases outside the gene matches: 7. The V gene's germline CDR1 is SGHTA and CDR2 FQGNSA. Assay: immunoSEQ multiplex PCR; the TCRdb copy retains only in-frame clones and omits some. This sample yields 70,000 to 95,000 clones, of which about 86% are seen a single time; around 1.4% belongs to the top ten. Sequenced material: peripheral blood, taken from a patient treated with proton-based radiotherapy. The V gene is TRBV7-2, the J gene TRBJ2-5, with 9 bases matching TRBD2. The clonotype was recovered from a man aged 60 to 69 with pancreatic cancer. As DNA, the CDR3 is TGTGCCAGCAGCCTTAGCGGGAGAAGGGAAGAGACCCAGTACTTC. Translating gives CASSLSGRREETQYF.